The present T cell receptor (beta chain) was sequenced within a study of identical twins. Per germline, CDR1 SEHNR and CDR2 FQNEAQ (reference sequence). The CDR3 consists of 16 residues. V gave up 5 bases and J gave up 3 bases; unmatched junction bases: 9. In regard to this clonotype: What it binds is unknown.

MiXCR was run by TCRdb on the 5' RACE reads, yielding one entry per CDR3 protein. The sample records 460,000 or so distinct CDR3 sequences, 14% being singletons. Study observations and caveats: The authors noted that invariant MAIT and iNKT cells could partly confound zero-insertion analyses.

The sample was also linked to a second study, of yellow fever vaccine responses in identical twins.

The chain is built from TRBV7-9 and TRBJ2-2; TRBD2 aligns across 7 bases. This sequence originates from a woman aged 18-35 years in good health. Sequenced: CD4+ T cells sorted from blood. The CDR3 sequence: CASSPTRGGHTGELFF. The CDR3 DNA is TGTGCCAGCAGCCCCACACGGGGAGGGCACACCGGGGAGCTGTTTTTT.